Presented here are 29 T cell receptor beta chains from one specimen sequenced in a study of OX40 agonist ivuxolimab in advanced cancers. Produced via immunoSEQ multiplex PCR; TCRdb's table is partial and in-frame only. The sample lists around 88,000 clones; under 95% were seen once. The sample here was CD4+ or CD8+ T cells sorted from blood, taken in a trial of the OX40 agonist ivuxolimab. Receptor source: an adult with an advanced solid tumor such as melanoma, head and neck, liver or kidney cancer.

V is TRBV7-2 and J is TRBJ1-2; 7 positions agree with TRBD1. J was trimmed by 1 base and V by 7 bases; bases with no gene match: 3. This CDR3 is 13 amino acids long. Germline-derived CDR1 and CDR2 are SGHTA and FQGNSA. The CDR3 region is CASTRGGNYGYTF. The DNA for the CDR3 is TGTGCCAGCACCAGGGGGGGTAACTATGGCTACACCTTC.

The gene calls are TRBV30 and TRBJ2-5; D perhaps matches TRBD1 (6 bases). CDR3 size: 13 residues. The germline V gene encodes CDR1 GTSNPN and CDR2 SVGIG (reference sequence). Trimming took off 3 bases at V and 2 bases at J, with 10 bases between the two ends. The CDR3 reads CAWSQGIQETQYF. In DNA, the CDR3 is TGTGCCTGGAGCCAGGGGATTCAAGAGACCCAGTACTTC.

This clone was seen once. This chain joins TRBV10-2 and TRBJ2-5; D may be TRBD1 (5 bases). With 6 bases removed from V and 4 bases from J, the gap between germline ends came to 18 bases. Germline CDR1 is WSHSY and CDR2 is SAAADI. CDR3 length equals 15 residues. Here the CDR3 reads CASRRSSPGSETQYF. The CDR3 DNA sequence: TGCGCCAGCAGGCGTTCCAGTCCAGGGTCAGAGACCCAGTACTTC.

V usage is TRBV6-5 and J usage is TRBJ2-7; D is unclear. Germline V CDR1 and CDR2: MNHEY, SVGAGI. The CDR3 loop spans 11 amino acids. With 4 bases removed from V and 9 bases from J, the gap between germline ends came to 10 bases. The CDR3 reads CASSSPGAQYF. CDR3 nucleotide sequence: TGTGCCAGCAGTTCCCCCGGCGCGCAGTACTTC.

The chain uses TRBV7-2 and TRBJ2-1; D gene unclear. Trimming cost V 4 bases and J 4 bases, with 11 bases left between them. The CDR3 is 14 residues long. The germline gives CDR1 SGHTA, CDR2 FQGNSA. Here the CDR3 reads CASSSPSRYNEQFF. The CDR3 region has the DNA TGTGCCAGCAGCTCCCCATCTCGGTACAATGAGCAGTTCTTC.

The chain employs TRBV6-1 and TRBJ1-5; weak D call: TRBD1 (6 bases). This CDR3 contains 14 residues. Germline V lookup: CDR1 MNHNS, CDR2 SASEGT. Deletions cut 7 bases from V and 2 bases from J, with 12 bases between. CDR3 amino acids: CASNTGNGNQPQHF. In DNA form, the CDR3 reads TGTGCCAGCAATACAGGGAACGGCAATCAGCCCCAGCATTTT.

This sequence joins TRBV11-3 and TRBJ2-5; D possibly corresponds to TRBD2 (5 bases). V was pared by 1 base and J by 5 bases, with 8 bases between. Germline V gives CDR1 SGHNT, CDR2 YENEEA. The CDR3 spans 13 residues. CDR3: CASSLVRGETQYF. CDR3 bases: TGTGCCAGCAGCTTAGTTAGAGGGGAGACCCAGTACTTC.

The chain carries TRBV6-5 and TRBJ1-4; D remains ambiguous. The CDR3 contains 15 residues. The germline V gene has CDR1 MNHEY and CDR2 SVGAGI. Trimming removed 6 bases at V and 0 bases at J, with 11 bases between. The CDR3 nucleotides are TGTGCCAGCAGACCCGGACCGTCAACTAATGAAAAACTGTTTTTT. This codes for CASRPGPSTNEKLFF.

This sequence joins TRBV6-5 and TRBJ1-1; the match to TRBD1 covers 7 bases. The length of the CDR3 is 13 residues. The V segment lost 5 bases and the J segment 5 bases; nucleotides outside the gene matches: 5. Germline V gives CDR1 MNHEY, CDR2 SVGAGI. CDR3 coding DNA: TGTGCCAGCAGTAACGACAGGGAAACTGAAGCTTTCTTT. It codes for CASSNDRETEAFF.

CDR3 loop: CASSGGDSGANVLTF. The CDR3 nucleotides read TGCGCCAGCTCAGGCGGCGACTCTGGGGCCAACGTCCTGACTTTC. The genes are TRBV10-1 and TRBJ2-6; D remains ambiguous. Trimming took 8 bases from V and 0 from J, leaving 11 bases between them. Germline-derived CDR1 and CDR2 are WNHNN and SYGVQD (reference sequence). The CDR3 contains 15 residues.

The CDR3 reads CASSLSRTGFYTF. DNA of the CDR3: TGTGCCAGCAGTTTATCTCGGACAGGGTTTTACACCTTC. This chain links TRBV27 with TRBJ1-2; TRBD1 matches at 8 bases. CDR1 MNHEY and CDR2 SMNVEV come from the germline V gene (reference sequence). J was trimmed by 11 bases and V by 0 bases; bases with no gene match: 5. There are 13 residues in the CDR3.

V and J are TRBV21-1 and TRBJ2-7; the table calls TRBD1, which could not be checked here. TRBV21-1 is a recognized pseudogene. CDR3 length equals 15 residues. Here the CDR3 DNA reads TGTGCCAGCAGCAGACCAACAGGGAATTCCTACGAGCAGTACTTC. Its protein is CASSRPTGNSYEQYF.

V is TRBV6-1 and J is TRBJ2-7; 10 nucleotides align to TRBD1. J gave up 4 bases and V 10 bases, and 13 bases lay outside the gene matches. Germline loops: CDR1 MNHNS, CDR2 SASEGT. This CDR3 is 15 amino acids long. The CDR3 DNA follows: TGTGCCACCGGATCACCCGGGACAGGGGCTTACGAGCAGTACTTC. Its translation: CATGSPGTGAYEQYF.

The chain has TRBV6-1 and TRBJ2-7, with D possibly TRBD2 on 5 matching bases. The V and J ends lost 6 bases and 0 bases respectively, with 6 bases between them. In germline, CDR1 is MNHNS, CDR2 SASEGT. The CDR3 contains 12 residues. Here the CDR3 reads CASRRDSYEQYF. Written as DNA, the CDR3 is TGTGCCAGCAGGAGGGACTCCTACGAGCAGTACTTC.

This clone was detected once. The genes are TRBV4-2 and TRBJ2-7, with 10 bases identical to TRBD1. Germline values: CDR1 LGHNA, CDR2 YNFKEQ. Unmatched junction bases numbered 4, after V lost 4 bases and J lost 4 bases. The CDR3 runs 14 residues. The CDR3 loop reads CASSRGTGAYEQYF. The CDR3, as DNA: TGTGCCAGCAGCCGGGGGACAGGGGCTTACGAGCAGTACTTC.

This chain joins TRBV7-9 and TRBJ2-7; D is possibly TRBD2 (5 bases). CDR1 is SEHNR and CDR2 is FQNEAQ in the germline V gene (reference sequence). The CDR3 is made up of 15 amino acids. Trimming stripped 1 base from V and 0 bases from J, with 10 bases between. The CDR3 DNA sequence: TGTGCCAGCAGCTTAGTTACTAGTAACTCCTACGAGCAGTACTTC. It translates to CASSLVTSNSYEQYF.

V usage is TRBV11-2 and J usage is TRBJ2-3, with D uncertain. CDR3 length: 15 amino acids. Germline CDR1 reads SGHAT; CDR2 reads FQNNGV. Deletions cut 2 bases from V and 1 base from J, with 10 bases between. The DNA of the CDR3 is TGTGCCAGCAGCTTAATAGGCACGGGCACAGATACGCAGTATTTT. Translating gives CASSLIGTGTDTQYF.

The V call is TRBV6-5, the J call TRBJ2-1; 8 bases map to TRBD2. The V gene end was trimmed by 2 bases and the J gene end by 3 bases; junction bases not matched to a gene: 3. The CDR3 has 15 residues. The germline CDR1 and CDR2 sequences are MNHEY and SVGAGI. CDR3 coding DNA: TGTGCCAGCAGTTACAGCGGGAGAGGCTACAATGAGCAGTTCTTC. It encodes CASSYSGRGYNEQFF.

This chain links TRBV9 with TRBJ2-1; D is perhaps TRBD1 (6 bases). Trimming took off 1 base at V and 4 bases at J, with 12 bases between the two ends. The germline V gene encodes CDR1 SGDLS and CDR2 YYNGEE. This CDR3 has 15 residues. This chain's CDR3 is CASSVSGQRYNEQFF. The CDR3 nucleotides are TGTGCCAGCAGCGTATCGGGACAAAGATACAATGAGCAGTTCTTC.

V gene TRBV5-1 combines with J gene TRBJ1-1; 9 bases map to TRBD1. Germline V gene lookup returns CDR1 SGHRS and CDR2 YFSETQ. V dropped 4 bases and J dropped 2; count of bases not matched to a gene: 3. The CDR3 is made up of 14 amino acids. The CDR3 DNA is TGCGCCAGCAGCAAGGGACAGGGAAACACTGAAGCTTTCTTT. This translates into CASSKGQGNTEAFF.

The chain recombines TRBV5-1 with TRBJ2-1; D gene ambiguous. Germline lookup yields CDR1 SGHRS and CDR2 YFSETQ. This CDR3 is 17 amino acids long. The V end was cut by 1 base, the J end by 0 bases, with 14 bases between. DNA of the CDR3: TGCGCCAGCAGCTTGACAACCACACAGAACTCCTACAATGAGCAGTTCTTC. Its translation: CASSLTTTQNSYNEQFF.

V gene TRBV13 combines with J gene TRBJ2-6; 7 nucleotides align to TRBD1. Germline V gene data show CDR1 as PRHDT and CDR2 as FYEKMQ (reference sequence). Trimming removed 3 bases from V and 2 bases from J; junction bases left unmatched: 10. This CDR3 comprises 18 residues. CDR3 region: CASSFVRQGAPGANVLTF. The CDR3 DNA sequence: TGTGCCAGCAGCTTCGTGCGACAGGGCGCCCCTGGGGCCAACGTCCTGACTTTC.

V gene TRBV19 combines with J gene TRBJ2-3; the match to TRBD1 covers 7 bases. Germline CDR1 reads LNHDA; CDR2 reads SQIVND (reference sequence). The CDR3 consists of 13 residues. Unmatched junction bases numbered 1, after V lost 2 bases and J lost 5 bases. The CDR3 spells CASSIQGVDTQYF. For the CDR3, the DNA is TGTGCCAGTAGTATACAGGGGGTAGATACGCAGTATTTT. Looking up the rest from reference TRBV19 and TRBJ2-3 gives the full variable domain: DGGITQSPKYLFRKEGQNVTLSCEQNLNHDAMYWYRQDPGQGLRLIYYSQIVNDFQKGDIAEGYSVSREKKESFPLTVTSAQKNPTAFYLCASSIQGVDTQYFGPGTRLTVL.

The chain has TRBV5-4 and TRBJ2-2; a possible D gene is TRBD1 (6 bases). V shed 2 bases and J shed 4 bases, with 12 bases lying between them. Germline V gene lookup returns CDR1 SGHNT and CDR2 YYREEE (reference sequence). The CDR3 has 15 residues. CDR3 residues: CASSFTGSVTGELFF. The CDR3 DNA follows: TGTGCCAGCAGCTTTACAGGGTCCGTCACCGGGGAGCTGTTTTTT. The whole variable domain, remainder taken from reference TRBV5-4 and TRBJ2-2, is ETGVTQSPTHLIKTRGQQVTLRCSSQSGHNTVSWYQQALGQGPQFIFQYYREEENGRGNFPPRFSGLQFPNYSSELNVNALELDDSALYLCASSFTGSVTGELFFGEGSRLTVL.

The genes are TRBV6-5 and TRBJ2-7; 9 bases align to TRBD1. The CDR3 has 12 residues. J was trimmed by 6 bases and V by 6 bases; bases with no gene match: 3. CDR1 MNHEY and CDR2 SVGAGI come from the germline V gene. In nucleotides, the CDR3 is TGTGCCAGCAGAACGGGACAGGGCGAGCAGTACTTC. As protein: CASRTGQGEQYF.

The chain has TRBV19 and TRBJ1-5; the D gene is possibly TRBD1 (6 bases). The CDR3 covers 14 residues. Germline lookup yields CDR1 LNHDA and CDR2 SQIVND (reference sequence). V dropped 4 bases and J dropped 9 bases, with 16 bases sitting between them. CDR3 protein: CASSSTGPTGPQHF. In DNA, the CDR3 is TGTGCCAGTAGTAGCACAGGGCCTACGGGGCCCCAGCATTTT.

CDR3 DNA: TGTGCCAGCAAGTCCGAAGGGACCGGGGAGCTGTTTTTT. Translated, it gives CASKSEGTGELFF. The chain employs TRBV2 and TRBJ2-2, with D unclear. V dropped 7 bases and J dropped 5 bases, with 11 bases sitting between them. Germline V lookup: CDR1 SNHLY, CDR2 FYNNEI. The CDR3 consists of 13 residues.

The chain combines TRBV6-1 with TRBJ2-2, with 8 bases fitting TRBD1. Per germline, CDR1 MNHNS and CDR2 SASEGT. The CDR3 runs 15 residues. Trimming took 4 bases from V and 5 from J; bases not matched to a gene: 6. The CDR3 DNA sequence: TGTGCCAGCAGTGCCGCAGGGGGCCAGACCGGGGAGCTGTTTTTT. As protein: CASSAAGGQTGELFF.

The CDR3 nucleotides are TGTGCCAGCAGCTCCCGGACAGGGAGTGTTCAGCCCCAGCATTTT. Protein sequence: CASSSRTGSVQPQHF. V is TRBV5-8 and J is TRBJ1-5; 8 bases agree with TRBD1. Germline CDR1 SGHTS, CDR2 YDEGEE. Trimming cost V 3 bases and J 6 bases; bases outside gene matches: 8. The CDR3 is made up of 15 amino acids.